These 2 T cell receptor beta chains originate from one sample sequenced in a study of blood T cell repertoires in COVID-19. The table came from immunoSEQ multiplex PCR; TCRdb's copy has only in-frame clones and leaves some out. Among about 370,000 clones listed, 85% to 90% were seen once. Material for sequencing was PBMCs or T cells enriched from blood (not recorded which). The receptors here all came from a man aged 18 to 29 who had recovered from COVID-19.

The chain is built from TRBV19 and TRBJ2-3; 16 nucleotides agree with TRBD2. This CDR3 is built from 16 residues. J lost 7 bases, V lost 5 bases, and 6 bases had no gene match. Germline V CDR1 and CDR2: LNHDA, SQIVND (reference sequence). In DNA, the CDR3 is TGTGCCAGTAGTCCGGGACTAGCGGGAGGGCAGTATACGCAGTATTTT. Amino acids: CASSPGLAGGQYTQYF.

This chain links TRBV4-3 with TRBJ2-1; 10 positions agree with TRBD2. The CDR3 runs to 14 residues. The V and J ends lost 4 bases and 9 bases, in that order; junction bases with no gene match: 6. Per the germline V gene, CDR1 is LGHNA and CDR2 is YSLEER. CDR3 amino acids: CASSPAGGFGEQFF. As DNA, the CDR3 is TGCGCCAGCAGCCCAGCGGGAGGGTTTGGTGAGCAGTTCTTC.